The source of this T cell receptor beta chain is a study of blood T cells in healthy people across ages. At the level of the study: Through template switching, about one barcoded beta molecule was captured per two T cells, as measured in model experiments.

This clonotype has a handful of counts. Its antigen remains unidentified. Trimming cost V 8 bases and J 4 bases, with 20 bases left between them. This CDR3 comprises 15 residues. CDR1 is MNHEY and CDR2 is SVGEGT in the germline V gene. A second PCR, run for roughly 7 to 12 cycles, used a sample-barcoded 5' primer plus a J-beta primer mix. TCRdb ran MiXCR on the 5' RACE reads and lists one entry per CDR3 protein. The data show roughly 700,000 distinct CDR3 sequences, with just under 25% seen just once and roughly a tenth held by the top ten. Study results and caveats: Strong correlation existed between TCR beta diversity and naive T cell percentage.

A further study also used this sample, focusing on T cells of mothers and their children.

The V call is TRBV6-2 or TRBV6-3, the J call TRBJ1-2; possible D gene TRBD1, 5 bases. Sequencing was performed on blood. The TCR comes from a boy younger than 18 in good health. The CDR3 bases are TGTGCCAGCGGGAAGTTTGCGGGGCCGCTCTATGGCTACACCTTC. Translation gives CASGKFAGPLYGYTF.